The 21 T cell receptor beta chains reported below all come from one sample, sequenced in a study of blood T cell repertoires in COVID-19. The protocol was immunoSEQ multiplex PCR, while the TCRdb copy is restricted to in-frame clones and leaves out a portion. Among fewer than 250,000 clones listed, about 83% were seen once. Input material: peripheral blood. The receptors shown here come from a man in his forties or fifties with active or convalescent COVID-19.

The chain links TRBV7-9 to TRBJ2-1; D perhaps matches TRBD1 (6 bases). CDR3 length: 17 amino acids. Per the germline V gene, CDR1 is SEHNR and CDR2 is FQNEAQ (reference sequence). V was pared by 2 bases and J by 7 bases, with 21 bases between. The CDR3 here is CASSLIHVPMGANEQFF. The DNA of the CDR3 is TGTGCCAGCAGCTTAATCCACGTACCTATGGGGGCTAATGAGCAGTTCTTC.

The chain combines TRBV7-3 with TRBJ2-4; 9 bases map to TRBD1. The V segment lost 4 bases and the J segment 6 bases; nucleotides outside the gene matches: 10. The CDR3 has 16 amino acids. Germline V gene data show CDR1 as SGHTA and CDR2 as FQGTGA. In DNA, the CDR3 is TGTGCCAGCAGCTCCTGGACAGGGGTGGGAGGAAACATTCAGTACTTC. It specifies CASSSWTGVGGNIQYF.

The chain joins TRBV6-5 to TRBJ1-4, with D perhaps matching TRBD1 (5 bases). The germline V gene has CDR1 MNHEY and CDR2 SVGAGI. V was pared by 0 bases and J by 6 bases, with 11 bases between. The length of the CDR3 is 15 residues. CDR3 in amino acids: CASSYSGREDEKLFF. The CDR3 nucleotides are TGTGCCAGCAGTTACTCAGGCAGGGAAGATGAAAAACTGTTTTTT.

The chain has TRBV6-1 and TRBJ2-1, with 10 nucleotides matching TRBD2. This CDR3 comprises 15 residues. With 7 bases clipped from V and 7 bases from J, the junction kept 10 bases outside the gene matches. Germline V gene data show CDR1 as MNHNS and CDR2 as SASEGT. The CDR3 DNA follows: TGTGCCAGCACCACAACTAGCGGGATTCAAAATGAGCAGTTCTTC. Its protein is CASTTTSGIQNEQFF.

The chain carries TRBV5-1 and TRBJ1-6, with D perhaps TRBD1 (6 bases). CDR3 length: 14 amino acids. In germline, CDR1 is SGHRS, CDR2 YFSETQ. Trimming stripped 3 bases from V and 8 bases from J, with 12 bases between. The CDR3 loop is CASSWTDVYSPLHF. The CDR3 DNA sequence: TGCGCCAGCAGCTGGACAGACGTGTATTCACCCCTCCACTTT.

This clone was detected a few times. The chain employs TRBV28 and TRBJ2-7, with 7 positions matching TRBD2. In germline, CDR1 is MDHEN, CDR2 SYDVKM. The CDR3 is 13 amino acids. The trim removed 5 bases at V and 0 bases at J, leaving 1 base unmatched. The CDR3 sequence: CASSLADSYEQYF. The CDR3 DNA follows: TGTGCCAGCAGTCTAGCGGACTCCTACGAGCAGTACTTC.

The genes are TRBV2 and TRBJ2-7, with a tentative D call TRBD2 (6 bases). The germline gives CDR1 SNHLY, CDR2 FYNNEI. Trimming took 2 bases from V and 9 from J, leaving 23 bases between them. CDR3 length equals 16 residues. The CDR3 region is CASSESARERGGLQYF. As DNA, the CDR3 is TGTGCCAGCAGTGAATCTGCCCGGGAGAGAGGAGGATTGCAGTACTTC.

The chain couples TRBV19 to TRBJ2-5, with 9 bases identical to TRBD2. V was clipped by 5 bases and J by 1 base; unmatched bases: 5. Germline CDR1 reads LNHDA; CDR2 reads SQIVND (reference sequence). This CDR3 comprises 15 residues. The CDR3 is CASSLKRGVQETQYF. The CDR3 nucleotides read TGTGCCAGTAGTTTAAAGCGGGGGGTCCAAGAGACCCAGTACTTC.

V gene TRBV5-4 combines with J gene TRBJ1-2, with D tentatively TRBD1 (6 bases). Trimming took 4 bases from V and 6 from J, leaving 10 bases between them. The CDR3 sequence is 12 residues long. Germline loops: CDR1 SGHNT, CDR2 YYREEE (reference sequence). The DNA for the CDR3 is TGTGCCAGCAGCGCTGCAGGGGATGGCTACACCTTC. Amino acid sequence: CASSAAGDGYTF.

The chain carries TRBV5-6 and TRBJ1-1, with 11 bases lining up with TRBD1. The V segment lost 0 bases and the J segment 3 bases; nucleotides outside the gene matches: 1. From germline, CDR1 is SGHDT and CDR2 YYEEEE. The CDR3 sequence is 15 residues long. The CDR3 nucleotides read TGTGCCAGCAGCTTGGGGGGACAGGGGGACACTGAAGCTTTCTTT. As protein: CASSLGGQGDTEAFF.

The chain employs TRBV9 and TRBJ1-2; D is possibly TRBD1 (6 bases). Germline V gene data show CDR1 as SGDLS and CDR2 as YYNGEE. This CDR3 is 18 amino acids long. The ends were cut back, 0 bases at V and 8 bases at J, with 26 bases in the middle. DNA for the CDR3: TGTGCCAGCAGCGTAGGAAATACGGTGGGAGGGGGGGCCTACGGCTACACCTTC. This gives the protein CASSVGNTVGGGAYGYTF.

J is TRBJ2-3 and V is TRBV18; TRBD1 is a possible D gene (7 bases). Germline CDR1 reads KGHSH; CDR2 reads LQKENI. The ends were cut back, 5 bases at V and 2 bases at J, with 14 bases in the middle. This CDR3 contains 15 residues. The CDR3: CASSGGGRNTDTQYF. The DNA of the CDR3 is TGTGCCAGCTCAGGAGGGGGCCGGAACACAGATACGCAGTATTTT.

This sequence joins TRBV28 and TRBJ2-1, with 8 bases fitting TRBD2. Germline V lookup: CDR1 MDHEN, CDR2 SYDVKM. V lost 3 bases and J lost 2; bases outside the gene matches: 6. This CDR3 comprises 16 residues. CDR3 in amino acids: CASSFAGGRTYNEQFF. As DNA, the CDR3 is TGTGCCAGCAGTTTCGCGGGGGGCAGGACCTACAATGAGCAGTTCTTC.

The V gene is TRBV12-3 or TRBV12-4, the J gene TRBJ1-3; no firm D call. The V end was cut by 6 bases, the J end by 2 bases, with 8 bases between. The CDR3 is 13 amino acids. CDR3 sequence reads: CASSRRAGNTIYF. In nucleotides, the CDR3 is TGTGCCAGCAGCCGGAGGGCTGGAAACACCATATATTTT.

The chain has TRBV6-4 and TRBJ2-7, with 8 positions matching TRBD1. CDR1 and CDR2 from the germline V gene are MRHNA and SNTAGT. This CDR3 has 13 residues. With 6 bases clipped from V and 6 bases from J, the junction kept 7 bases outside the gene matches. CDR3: CASSLTGVFEQYF. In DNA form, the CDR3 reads TGTGCCAGCAGCCTGACAGGGGTATTCGAGCAGTACTTC.

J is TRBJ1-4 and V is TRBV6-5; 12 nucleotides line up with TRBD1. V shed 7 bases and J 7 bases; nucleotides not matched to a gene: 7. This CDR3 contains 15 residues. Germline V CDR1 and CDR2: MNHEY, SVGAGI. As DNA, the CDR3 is TGTGCCAGCACCGGGACAGGGGGCGCGGGTGAAAAACTGTTTTTT. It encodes CASTGTGGAGEKLFF.

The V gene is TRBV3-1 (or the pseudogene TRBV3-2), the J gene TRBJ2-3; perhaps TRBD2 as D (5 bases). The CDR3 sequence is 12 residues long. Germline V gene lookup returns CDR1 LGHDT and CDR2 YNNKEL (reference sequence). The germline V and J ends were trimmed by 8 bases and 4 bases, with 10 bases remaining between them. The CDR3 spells CASQKDSDTQYF. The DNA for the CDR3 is TGTGCCAGCCAAAAGGACTCAGATACGCAGTATTTT.

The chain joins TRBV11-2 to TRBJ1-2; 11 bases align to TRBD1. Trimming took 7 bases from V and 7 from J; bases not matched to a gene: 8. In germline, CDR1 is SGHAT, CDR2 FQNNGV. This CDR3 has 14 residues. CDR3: CASTAGTGGFGYTF. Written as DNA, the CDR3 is TGTGCCAGCACTGCCGGGACAGGGGGTTTTGGCTACACCTTC.

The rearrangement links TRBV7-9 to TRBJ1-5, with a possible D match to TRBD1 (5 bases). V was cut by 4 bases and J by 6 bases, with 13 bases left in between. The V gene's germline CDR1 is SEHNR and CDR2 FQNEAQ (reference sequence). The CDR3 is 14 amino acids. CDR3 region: CASSSGTFSQPQHF. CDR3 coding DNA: TGTGCCAGCAGCTCCGGGACTTTCAGTCAGCCCCAGCATTTT.

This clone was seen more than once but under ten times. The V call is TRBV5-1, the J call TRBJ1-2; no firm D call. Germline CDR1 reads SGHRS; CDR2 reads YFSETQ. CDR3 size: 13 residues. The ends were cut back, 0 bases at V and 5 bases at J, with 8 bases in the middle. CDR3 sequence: CASSLGEGYGYTF. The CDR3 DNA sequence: TGCGCCAGCAGCTTGGGAGAGGGTTATGGCTACACCTTC.

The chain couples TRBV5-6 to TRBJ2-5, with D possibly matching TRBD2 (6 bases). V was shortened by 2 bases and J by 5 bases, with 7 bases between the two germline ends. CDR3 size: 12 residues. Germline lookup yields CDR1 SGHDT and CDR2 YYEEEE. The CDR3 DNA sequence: TGTGCCAGCAGCTTCGGGGGTGAGACCCAGTACTTC. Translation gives CASSFGGETQYF.